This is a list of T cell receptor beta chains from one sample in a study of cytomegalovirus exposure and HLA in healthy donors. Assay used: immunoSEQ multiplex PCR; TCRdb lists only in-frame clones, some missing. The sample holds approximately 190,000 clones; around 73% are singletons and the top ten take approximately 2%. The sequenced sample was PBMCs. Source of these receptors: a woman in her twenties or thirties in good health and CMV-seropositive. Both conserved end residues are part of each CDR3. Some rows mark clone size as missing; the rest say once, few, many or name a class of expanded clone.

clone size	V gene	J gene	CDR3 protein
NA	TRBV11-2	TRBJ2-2	CASSSGSGTNTGELFF
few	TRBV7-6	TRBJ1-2	CASSSLRMGYTF
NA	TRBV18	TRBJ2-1	CASSPQGRVYNEQFF
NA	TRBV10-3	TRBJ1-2	CAGQGLNYGYTF
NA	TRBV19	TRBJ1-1	CASSTGQGFTEAFF
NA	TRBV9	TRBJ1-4	CASSTFATNEKLFF
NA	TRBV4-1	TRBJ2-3	CASSQHGTADTQYF
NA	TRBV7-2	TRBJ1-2	CASSLSGMANYGYTF
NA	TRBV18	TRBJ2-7	CASSPFGQSSYEQYF
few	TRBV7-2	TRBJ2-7	CASSASGSYYEQYF
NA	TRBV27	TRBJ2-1	CASSLDRVENEQFF
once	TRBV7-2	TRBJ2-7	CASTRNLGAEQYF
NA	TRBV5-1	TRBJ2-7	CASSWEGSSYEQYF
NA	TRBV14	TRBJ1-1	CASSRFWGQDTEAFF
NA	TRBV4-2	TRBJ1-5	CASSQVGTVNNQPQHF
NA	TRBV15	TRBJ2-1	CATSRDEASGYNEQFF
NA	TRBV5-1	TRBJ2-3	CASSVTGTGEGTQYF
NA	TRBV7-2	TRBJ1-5	CASSLGGGAWNQPQHF
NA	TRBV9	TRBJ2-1	CASSVRQGSYNEQFF
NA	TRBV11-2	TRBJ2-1	CASSSGRGNYNEQFF
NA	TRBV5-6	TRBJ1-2	CASSLAGVFYGYTF
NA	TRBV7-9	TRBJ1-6	CASSLVGSSPLHF
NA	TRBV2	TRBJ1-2	CASTEQGNNGYTF
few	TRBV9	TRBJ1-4	CASSPRTSPPNEKLFF
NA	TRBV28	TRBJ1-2	CASSLAAGGGYTF
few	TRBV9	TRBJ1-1	CASSGRLGQGEDTEAFF
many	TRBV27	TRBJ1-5	CASRSEPQHF
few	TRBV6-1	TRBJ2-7	CASSWTPDYEQYF
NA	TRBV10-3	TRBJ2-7	CAISDPKGDRGVEQYF
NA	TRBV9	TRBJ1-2	CASSVDGRSPGYTF
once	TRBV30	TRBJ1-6	CAQGRDRGNSPLHF
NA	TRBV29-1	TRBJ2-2	CSVELDRRAGELFF
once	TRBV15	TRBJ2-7	CATSRDLPYEQYF
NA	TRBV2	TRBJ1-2	CASRDQGNYGYTF
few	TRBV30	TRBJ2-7	CAWSTAQGAYEQYF
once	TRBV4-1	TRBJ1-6	CASSQADRAGNSPLHF
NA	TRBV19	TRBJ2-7	CASSIDPGTGIYEQYF
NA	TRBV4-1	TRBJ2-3	CASSYDRADTQYF
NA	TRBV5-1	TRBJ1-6	CASSLEGSGRSPLHF
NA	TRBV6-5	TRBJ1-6	CASSNRDSPLHF
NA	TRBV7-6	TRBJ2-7	CASSLEEGRGYEQYF